Listed below are T cell receptor beta chains from one sample, sequenced in a study of early stage breast cancer tumors. Data came from immunoSEQ multiplex PCR; TCRdb stores just in-frame clones and leaves some out. The sample holds over 1,200 clones, around 82% seen once. Sequenced: normal breast tissue next to the tumor. The receptors come from a person aged 45 to 59 with breast cancer. Each CDR3 is given with its conserved first and last residue. Each record gives: clone size, J gene, V gene, D gene, CDR3 protein, CDR3 DNA. A D gene is named only where the DNA matches it firmly. Not every row has a clone size; where given, it reads once, few, many or a size class.

few	TRBJ1-1	TRBV19	-	CASIGRKNTEAFF	TGTGCCAGTATAGGGCGGAAGAACACTGAAGCTTTCTTT
-	TRBJ2-3	TRBV6-4	TRBD2	CASSPLAGDSTDTQYF	TGTGCCAGCAGTCCATTAGCGGGGGATAGCACAGATACGCAGTATTTT
-	TRBJ1-2	TRBV5-6	-	CASSLGQLANYGYTF	TGTGCCAGCAGCCTAGGACAGTTAGCTAACTATGGCTACACCTTC
few	TRBJ1-1	TRBV19	-	CASSIRTLNTEAFF	TGTGCCAGTAGTATCCGGACTCTGAACACTGAAGCTTTCTTT
-	TRBJ1-2	TRBV6-5	-	CASRGGGYGYTF	TGTGCCAGCAGGGGAGGGGGCTATGGCTACACCTTC
-	TRBJ1-1	TRBV19	TRBD1	CASSQGTANTEAFF	TGTGCCAGTAGTCAAGGGACAGCGAACACTGAAGCTTTCTTT
-	TRBJ2-3	TRBV7-2	-	CASSLAYPHTDTQYF	TGTGCCAGCAGCTTAGCTTATCCACACACAGATACGCAGTATTTT
-	TRBJ1-2	TRBV28	TRBD1	CASSVAGGDWGYTF	TGTGCCAGCAGTGTCGCAGGGGGCGATTGGGGCTACACCTTC
-	TRBJ2-1	TRBV19	-	CASSIGANNEQFF	TGTGCCAGTAGTATAGGGGCGAACAATGAGCAGTTCTTC
-	TRBJ2-5	TRBV7-5	-	CARSLKGGVQETQYF	TGTGCCAGAAGCTTAAAGGGGGGAGTTCAAGAGACCCAGTACTTC
-	TRBJ2-3	TRBV2	-	CASSGGVDTDTQYF	TGTGCCAGCAGTGGGGGCGTGGACACAGATACGCAGTATTTT
-	TRBJ1-1	TRBV6-5	-	CASSYVQGSTEAFF	TGTGCCAGCAGTTACGTACAGGGATCCACTGAAGCTTTCTTT
-	TRBJ2-7	TRBV29-1	TRBD2	CSVGSSGRAREQYF	TGCAGCGTTGGGTCTAGCGGGAGGGCTAGGGAGCAGTACTTC
once	TRBJ2-1	TRBV9	-	CASSVATDRPRNEQFF	TGTGCCAGCAGCGTAGCTACAGATCGACCTCGCAATGAGCAGTTCTTC
-	TRBJ2-3	TRBV27	-	CASSPTDSYTQYF	TGTGCCAGCAGCCCAACGGACAGTTATACGCAGTATTTT
-	TRBJ1-2	TRBV19	-	CASTEPGGKDYGYTF	TGTGCCAGTACCGAACCGGGGGGGAAGGACTATGGCTACACCTTC
-	TRBJ1-1	TRBV19	TRBD1	CASRTRDRVSFAFF	TGTGCCAGTAGAACCCGGGACAGGGTTTCTTTCGCTTTCTTT
-	TRBJ2-3	TRBV12-5	TRBD1	CASGLGVAGGDTQYF	TGTGCTAGTGGTTTGGGAGTGGCAGGGGGAGATACGCAGTATTTT
-	TRBJ2-3	TRBV18	-	CASSTSTDTQYF	TGTGCCAGCTCAACTAGCACAGATACGCAGTATTTT
-	TRBJ2-5	TRBV11-3	-	CASSSTTREETQYF	TGTGCCAGCAGCTCAACTACTCGGGAAGAGACCCAGTACTTC
-	TRBJ2-3	TRBV5-1	-	CASSLDWGLTDTQYF	TGCGCCAGCAGCTTGGATTGGGGGCTCACAGATACGCAGTATTTT
-	TRBJ1-2	TRBV7-2	-	CASSSPGFEGRRYGYTF	TGTGCCAGCAGCTCCCCAGGCTTTGAGGGGCGTCGCTATGGCTACACCTTC
once	TRBJ2-3	TRBV6-5	-	CASSYQGGRADTQYF	TGTGCCAGCAGTTACCAGGGGGGGCGGGCAGATACGCAGTATTTT
-	TRBJ2-2	TRBV11-2	TRBD2	CASSLVIAGGPGVGELFF	TGTGCCAGCAGCTTAGTTATAGCGGGGGGGCCAGGTGTCGGGGAGCTGTTTTTT
-	TRBJ2-2	TRBV10-2	TRBD2	CASRGGANTGELFF	TGCGCCAGCCGGGGGGGCGCGAACACCGGGGAGCTGTTTTTT
-	TRBJ2-5	TRBV4-1	TRBD2	CASSHYGTSGQETQYF	TGCGCCAGCAGCCACTACGGGACTAGCGGTCAAGAGACCCAGTACTTC
-	TRBJ2-1	TRBV25-1	TRBD2	CASSGGTSGSPNEQFF	TGTGCCAGCAGTGGCGGGACTAGCGGGAGTCCCAATGAGCAGTTCTTC
-	TRBJ2-7	TRBV6-5	-	CASSYRPLYEQYF	TGTGCCAGCAGTTACAGGCCCCTCTACGAGCAGTACTTC
-	TRBJ2-2	TRBV11-3	TRBD1	CASSFRGPPNTGELFF	TGTGCCAGCAGCTTCAGGGGGCCACCGAACACCGGGGAGCTGTTTTTT
-	TRBJ2-5	TRBV5-6	TRBD2	CASSIGLAGVDVETQYF	TGTGCCAGCAGCATCGGACTAGCGGGAGTAGACGTGGAGACCCAGTACTTC
few	TRBJ1-1	TRBV5-4	-	CASSLDRMNTEAFF	TGTGCCAGCAGCTTGGACAGGATGAACACTGAAGCTTTCTTT
-	TRBJ1-5	TRBV2	TRBD1	CASSEAGTGMGQPQHF	TGTGCCAGCAGTGAAGCCGGGACAGGGATGGGTCAGCCCCAGCATTTT
-	TRBJ1-5	TRBV19	TRBD1	CASSRGQWNQPQHF	TGTGCCAGTAGTAGGGGACAGTGGAATCAGCCCCAGCATTTT
-	TRBJ2-1	TRBV19	TRBD2	CASRIAGGRDEQFF	TGTGCCAGTAGGATAGCGGGAGGCCGGGATGAGCAGTTCTTC
-	TRBJ2-2	TRBV6-5	-	CASSFQGINTGELFF	TGTGCCAGCAGTTTCCAGGGAATTAACACCGGGGAGCTGTTTTTT
few	TRBJ1-6	TRBV10-2	-	CASSELPIGSPLHF	TGCGCCAGCAGTGAGTTGCCCATCGGGTCACCCCTCCACTTT
-	TRBJ1-2	TRBV5-1	-	CASSGDNYGYTF	TGCGCCAGCAGCGGGGACAACTATGGCTACACCTTC
-	TRBJ2-3	TRBV9	TRBD2	CASSVASGTTTDTQYF	TGTGCCAGCAGCGTCGCTAGCGGGACTACCACAGATACGCAGTATTTT
-	TRBJ1-2	TRBV19	-	CASSIEQEDYGYTF	TGTGCCAGTAGTATAGAACAGGAGGACTATGGCTACACCTTC
-	TRBJ1-3	TRBV7-2	-	CASSFLPLSGNTIYF	TGTGCCAGCAGCTTTCTTCCACTCTCTGGAAACACCATATATTTT
few	TRBJ1-1	TRBV7-3	-	CASSLTDGTEAFF	TGTGCCAGCAGCTTAACGGACGGCACTGAAGCTTTCTTT
-	TRBJ1-2	TRBV28	TRBD1	CASSRDRGVYGYTF	TGTGCCAGCAGCCGCGACAGGGGGGTCTATGGCTACACCTTC
once	TRBJ2-1	TRBV7-9	TRBD2	CASSSAGGARIANEQFF	TGTGCCAGCAGCTCCGCGGGGGGGGCTAGGATCGCGAATGAGCAGTTCTTC
large	TRBJ2-3	TRBV10-2	-	CASGEVGTDTQYF	TGCGCCAGCGGCGAAGTAGGCACAGATACGCAGTATTTT
-	TRBJ1-4	TRBV2	-	CASSEGTEKLFF	TGTGCCAGCAGTGAGGGCACCGAAAAACTGTTTTTT
-	TRBJ2-7	TRBV27	TRBD1	CASSSKRDRGTYEQYF	TGTGCCAGCAGTAGCAAGAGGGACAGGGGGACCTACGAGCAGTACTTC